This paragraph covers one T cell receptor beta chain sequence. At least ten counts were recorded for this clonotype. Its antigen is still unknown. Per-nucleotide qualities are absent, and no much larger clonotype sits a single base away. Preparation of the library involved 5' RACE. Sequencing was performed on an Illumina HiSeq 2000. A universal primer binding site was introduced by template switching, and a unique molecular identifier was present in the final cDNA, enabling accurate counting of TCR cDNA molecules. Specific primers in the conserved constant-segment region were used to synthesize first-strand cDNA for TCR alpha and beta chains. To control for contamination, every cDNA library carried two barcodes: a SMART-Mk sample barcode plus Illumina barcodes. TruSeq adapter sequences along with Illumina sample barcodes were introduced in two successive PCR steps. The Illumina HiSeq platform was used with custom primers to sequence TCR alpha and beta cDNA libraries. The authors' pipeline ran thus. MiGEC was used to process raw reads and extract unique molecular identifiers, and MiXCR was used to find CDR3 positions. For each individual, recombination models were inferred using an EM algorithm with the repgenHMM and IGoR tools. The tcR package in R was used for shared clonotype analysis, with sharing normalized by the product of cloneset sizes. To study raw recombination without the effects of thymic and clonal selection, out-of-frame nonproductive sequences were analyzed. TCRdb reprocessed the public reads (quality trimming at Q25 with fastp, clone calling with MiXCR) and kept in-frame beta chains. For every CDR3 protein sequence, its rows merge into one entry that carries the most common genes and DNA. What appears here as the V and J calls and clone size reflects TCRdb's work, not the paper's. Within this sample are around 1.7 million distinct CDR3 sequences, with under 35% of them counted one time only. The biggest ten clones account for about 0.27% of the sample.

Every donor was a healthy Caucasian. This sample was taken from a study of identical twins (TCRdb year 2016). Background for the entire study: TCR alpha and beta repertoires from monozygotic twins, unrelated adults of various ages and cord blood were deep-sequenced to test whether fetal clonotypes persist. To rule out contamination, replicate twin experiments were performed at different times with different library preparation protocols.

The study at large found these results: In monozygotic twins, recombination models systematically underestimated out-of-frame TCR alpha sharing, but the models matched the sharing seen between unrelated individuals. Because the same donors could not be followed over many years, conclusions were based on cross-sectional statistical analysis. Compared with coincidental sharing between unrelated individuals, an excess of low generation-probability sequences was observed among out-of-frame TCR alpha sequences shared between twins. In beta out-of-frame sequences, excess twin sharing was weaker, because having fewer shared sequences lowered the signal-to-noise ratio. Invariant T cells such as MAIT and iNKT could partly confound zero-insertion analyses, though diverse VJ usage argued against this for most clonotypes. Abundant cord blood beta clonotypes carried fewer insertions; young adult naive repertoires showed a weaker similar trend, while memory repertoires showed none.

Counted from cysteine to phenylalanine, this CDR3 has 16 amino acids. Just the 48-base CDR3 DNA is kept, in frame starting at base 1. Trimming leaves V shorter by 6 bases and J shorter by 3 bases, with the junction holding 7 bases beyond the gene matches. CDR1 and CDR2 are drawn from the germline V gene: SNHLY, FYNNEI. The receptor was derived from a newborn girl in good health. The sample comprised cord blood. The V and J genes are TRBV2 and TRBJ2-3; 12 bases in between match TRBD2. CDR3 loop: CASSDTSGRLTDTQYF. DNA sequence: TGTGCCAGCAGCGACACTAGCGGGAGGCTGACAGATACGCAGTATTTT.